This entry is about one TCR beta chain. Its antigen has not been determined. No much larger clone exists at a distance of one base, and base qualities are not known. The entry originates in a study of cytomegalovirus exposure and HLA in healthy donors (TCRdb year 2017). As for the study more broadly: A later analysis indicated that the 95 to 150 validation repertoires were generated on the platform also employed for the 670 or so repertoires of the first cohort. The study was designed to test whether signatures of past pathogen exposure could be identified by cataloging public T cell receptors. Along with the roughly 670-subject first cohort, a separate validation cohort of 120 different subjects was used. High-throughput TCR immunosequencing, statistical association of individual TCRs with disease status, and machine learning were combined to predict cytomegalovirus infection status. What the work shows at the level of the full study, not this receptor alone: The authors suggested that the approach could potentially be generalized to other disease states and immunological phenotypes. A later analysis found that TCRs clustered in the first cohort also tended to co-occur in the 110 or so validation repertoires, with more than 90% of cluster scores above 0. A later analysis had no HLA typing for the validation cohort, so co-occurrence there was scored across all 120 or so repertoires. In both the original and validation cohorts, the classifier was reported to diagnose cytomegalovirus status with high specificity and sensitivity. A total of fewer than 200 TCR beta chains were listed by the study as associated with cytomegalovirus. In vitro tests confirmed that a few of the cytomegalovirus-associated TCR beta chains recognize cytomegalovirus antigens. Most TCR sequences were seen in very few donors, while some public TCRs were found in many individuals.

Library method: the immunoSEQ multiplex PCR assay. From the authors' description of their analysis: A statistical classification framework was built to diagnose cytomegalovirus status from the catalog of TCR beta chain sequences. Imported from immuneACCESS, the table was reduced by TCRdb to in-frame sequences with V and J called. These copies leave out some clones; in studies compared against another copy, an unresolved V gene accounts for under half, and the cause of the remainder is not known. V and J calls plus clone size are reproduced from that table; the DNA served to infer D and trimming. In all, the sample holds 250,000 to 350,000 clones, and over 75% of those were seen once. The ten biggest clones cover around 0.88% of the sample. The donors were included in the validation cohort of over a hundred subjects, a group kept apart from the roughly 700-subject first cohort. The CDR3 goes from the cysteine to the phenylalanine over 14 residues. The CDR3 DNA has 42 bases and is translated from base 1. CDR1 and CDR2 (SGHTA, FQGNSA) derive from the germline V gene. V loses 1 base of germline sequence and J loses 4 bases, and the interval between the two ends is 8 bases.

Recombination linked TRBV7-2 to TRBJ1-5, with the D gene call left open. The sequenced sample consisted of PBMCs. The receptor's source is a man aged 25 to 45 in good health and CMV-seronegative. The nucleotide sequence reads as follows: TGTGCCAGCAGCTTAGGCAGGTTTAATCAGCCCCAGCATTTT. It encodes CASSLGRFNQPQHF.